Below are 8 T cell receptor beta chains sequenced from a single sample in a study of blood T cell repertoires in COVID-19. TCRdb's table, derived via immunoSEQ multiplex PCR, lists solely in-frame clones and lacks some. The data show some 200,000 clones, with roughly four fifths seen just once and about an eighth held by the top ten. Source material: PBMCs or T cells enriched from blood (not recorded which). The receptors derive from a man aged 40-50 years who had recovered from COVID-19.

The chain employs TRBV19 and TRBJ1-5; D gene uncertain. Germline CDR1 is LNHDA and CDR2 is SQIVND (reference sequence). There are 13 residues in the CDR3. The germline V and J ends were trimmed by 2 bases and 9 bases, with 11 bases remaining between them. The CDR3 DNA is TGTGCCAGTAGTATATTGGCCTTATCGCCCCAGCATTTT. This codes for CASSILALSPQHF. Complete variable domain (other parts from reference TRBV19 and TRBJ1-5): DGGITQSPKYLFRKEGQNVTLSCEQNLNHDAMYWYRQDPGQGLRLIYYSQIVNDFQKGDIAEGYSVSREKKESFPLTVTSAQKNPTAFYLCASSILALSPQHFGDGTRLSIL.

This rearrangement joins TRBV7-2 to TRBJ1-2, with D possibly matching TRBD1 (6 bases). Trimming stripped 1 base from V and 3 bases from J, with 12 bases between. From germline, CDR1 is SGHTA and CDR2 FQGNSA. This CDR3 region has 15 residues. The chain's CDR3 is CASSLGSRGDYGYTF. The CDR3 DNA follows: TGTGCCAGCAGCTTAGGGTCCAGGGGAGACTATGGCTACACCTTC.

On this clone itself: One end of the junction varies from germline; a read error may be responsible. The chain couples TRBV19 to TRBJ2-1; 7 bases are a match to TRBD2. The V gene's germline CDR1 is LNHDA and CDR2 SQIVND (reference sequence). There are 14 residues in the CDR3. For the CDR3, the DNA is TGTACCAGTAAAGAAGCGGGAATCTACAATGAGCAGTTCTTC. It specifies CTSKEAGIYNEQFF.

The chain links TRBV18 to TRBJ2-7; 7 bases fit TRBD2. The CDR3 totals 17 residues. Germline V gene sequence: CDR1 KGHSH, CDR2 LQKENI. Germline trimming cut 3 bases from V and 0 bases from J; bases unmatched to any gene: 11. CDR3 in DNA: TGTGCCAGCTCACCGTCTCAGAGGGGAGGGCCCTCCTACGAGCAGTACTTC. This translates into CASSPSQRGGPSYEQYF.

The gene calls are TRBV5-1 and TRBJ2-5, with 8 nucleotides matching TRBD1. The germline gives CDR1 SGHRS, CDR2 YFSETQ. This CDR3 comprises 16 residues. Losses at the gene ends were 1 base for V and 2 bases for J; bases not matched to a gene: 7. The CDR3 DNA follows: TGCGCCAGCAGCTTGACAGGGGGTGCGGGTCAAGAGACCCAGTACTTC. This gives the protein CASSLTGGAGQETQYF.

This clone appeared a single time. The chain joins TRBV10-1 to TRBJ2-1, with TRBD2 matching 10 bases. The germline V gene encodes CDR1 WNHNN and CDR2 SYGVQD (reference sequence). V was pared by 3 bases and J by 7 bases, with 3 bases of the junction left unmatched. The CDR3 runs to 14 residues. The CDR3: CASSDPGLANEQFF. Here the CDR3 DNA reads TGCGCCAGCAGTGATCCGGGACTAGCGAATGAGCAGTTCTTC.

This clone was recorded a few times. This chain links TRBV7-9 with TRBJ1-1, with 7 bases that match TRBD1. Losses at the gene ends were 5 bases for V and 7 bases for J; bases not matched to a gene: 10. The CDR3 is 14 amino acids. The germline CDR1 and CDR2 sequences are SEHNR and FQNEAQ (reference sequence). Written as DNA, the CDR3 is TGTGCCAGCAGCCCTTACCTCAGGGACAGTGAAGCTTTCTTT. It codes for CASSPYLRDSEAFF.

There are a few counts of this clone. The rearrangement joins TRBV5-4 to TRBJ1-1, with D possibly TRBD1 on 5 matching bases. Germline CDR1 reads SGHNT; CDR2 reads YYREEE (reference sequence). Trimming left V 2 bases short and J 3 bases short, with 5 bases between. The CDR3 extends over 12 amino acids. CDR3 sequence: CASSLGDTEAFF. The CDR3 DNA reads as TGTGCCAGCAGCTTAGGGGACACTGAAGCTTTCTTT.